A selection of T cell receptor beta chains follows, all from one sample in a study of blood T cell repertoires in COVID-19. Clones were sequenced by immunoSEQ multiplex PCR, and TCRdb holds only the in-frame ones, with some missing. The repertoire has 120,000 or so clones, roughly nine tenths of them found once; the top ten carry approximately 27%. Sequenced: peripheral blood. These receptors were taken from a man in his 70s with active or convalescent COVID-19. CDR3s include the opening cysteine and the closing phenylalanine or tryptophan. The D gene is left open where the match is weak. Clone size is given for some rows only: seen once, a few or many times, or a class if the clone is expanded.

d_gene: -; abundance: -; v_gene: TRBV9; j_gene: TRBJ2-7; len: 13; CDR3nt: TGTGCCAGCAGCGTAACAGGGTCAGGGGAGCAGTACTTC; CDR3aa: CASSVTGSGEQYF
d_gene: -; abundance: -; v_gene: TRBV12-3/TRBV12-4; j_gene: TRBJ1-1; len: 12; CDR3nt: TGTGCCAGCAGTTCTTGGGCGGGATCAGCTTTCTTT; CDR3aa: CASSSWAGSAFF
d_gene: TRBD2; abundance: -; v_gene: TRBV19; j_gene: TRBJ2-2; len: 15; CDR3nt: TGTGCCAGTAGTCGCGAGCGGGGATCGTCCGGGGAGCTGTTTTTT; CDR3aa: CASSRERGSSGELFF
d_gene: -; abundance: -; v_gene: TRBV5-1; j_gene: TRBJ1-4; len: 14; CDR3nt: TGCGCCAGCAGCCCGGGACAATCTAATGAAAAACTGTTTTTT; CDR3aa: CASSPGQSNEKLFF
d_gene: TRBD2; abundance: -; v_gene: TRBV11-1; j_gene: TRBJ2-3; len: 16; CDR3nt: TGTGCCAGCAGCTTAGGACTAGCGGGGGCCACAGATACGCAGTATTTT; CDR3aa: CASSLGLAGATDTQYF
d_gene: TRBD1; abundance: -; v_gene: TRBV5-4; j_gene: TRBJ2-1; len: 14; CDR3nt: TGTGCCAGCAGCGCACGGGACAGGGGGCTTGAGCAGTTCTTC; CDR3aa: CASSARDRGLEQFF
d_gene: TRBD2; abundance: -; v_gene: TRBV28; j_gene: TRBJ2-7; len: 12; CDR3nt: TGTGCCAGCAAGTCTAGCGGGGACGAGCAGTACTTC; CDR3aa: CASKSSGDEQYF
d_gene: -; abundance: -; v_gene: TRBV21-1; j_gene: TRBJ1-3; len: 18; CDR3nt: TGTGCCAGCAGCTCCCCCCAAGGCGGGGTATTGACTGGAAACACCATATATTTT; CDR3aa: CASSSPQGGVLTGNTIYF
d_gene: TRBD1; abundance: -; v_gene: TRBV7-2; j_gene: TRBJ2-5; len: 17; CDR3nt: TGTGCCAGCAGCCCTGGGACAGGGGGTGGCTTCCAAGAGACCCAGTACTTC; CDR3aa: CASSPGTGGGFQETQYF
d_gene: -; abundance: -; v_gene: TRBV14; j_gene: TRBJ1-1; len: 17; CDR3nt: TGTGCCAGCAGCCCCTACCACGGGGGATCCTGGAACACTGAAGCTTTCTTT; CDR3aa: CASSPYHGGSWNTEAFF
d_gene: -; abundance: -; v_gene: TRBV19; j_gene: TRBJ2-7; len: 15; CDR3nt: TGTGCCAGTAGTATAGACAGGGGGGACGGCTACGAGCAGTACTTC; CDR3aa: CASSIDRGDGYEQYF
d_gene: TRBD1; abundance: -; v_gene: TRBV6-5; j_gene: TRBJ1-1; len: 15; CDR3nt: TGTGCCTCCCGGGACAGGGCACGAGGAAACACTGAAGCTTTCTTT; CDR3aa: CASRDRARGNTEAFF
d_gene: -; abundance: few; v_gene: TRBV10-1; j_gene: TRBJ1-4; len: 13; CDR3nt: TGCGCCAGCAGCGCCAGCGGGGGTGAAAAACTGTTTTTT; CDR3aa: CASSASGGEKLFF
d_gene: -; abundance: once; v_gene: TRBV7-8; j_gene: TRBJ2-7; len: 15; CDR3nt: TGTGCCAGCAGCTTAGCGCTCGGGACTGGCTACGAGCAGTACTTC; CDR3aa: CASSLALGTGYEQYF
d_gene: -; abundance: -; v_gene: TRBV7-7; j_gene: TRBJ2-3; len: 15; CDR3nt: TGTGCTAGCAGCTTAGGAGGGTCTCAGGCGGATACGCAGTATTTT; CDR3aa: CASSLGGSQADTQYF
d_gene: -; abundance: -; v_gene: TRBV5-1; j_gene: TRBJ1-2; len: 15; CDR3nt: TGCGCCAGCAGCCCGGGCGTTGTGGAGGCGGAGGGCTACACCTTC; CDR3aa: CASSPGVVEAEGYTF
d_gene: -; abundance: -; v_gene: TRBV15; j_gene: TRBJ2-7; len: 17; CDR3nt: TGTGCCACCAGCAGAGCACGGGACTCCAGAAGCTCCTACGAGCAGTACTTC; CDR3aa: CATSRARDSRSSYEQYF
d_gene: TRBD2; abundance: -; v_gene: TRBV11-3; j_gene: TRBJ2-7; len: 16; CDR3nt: TGTGCCAGCAGCTTAGCTCAACTAGCGGGAGGTGGGGAGCAGTACTTC; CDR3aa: CASSLAQLAGGGEQYF
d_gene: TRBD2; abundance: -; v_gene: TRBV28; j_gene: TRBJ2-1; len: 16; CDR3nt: TGTGCCAGCAGTCCCTTTTTAGGCGGGAGGGCCGATGAGCAGTTCTTC; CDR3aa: CASSPFLGGRADEQFF
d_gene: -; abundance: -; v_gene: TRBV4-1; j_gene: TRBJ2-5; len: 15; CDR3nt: TGCGCCAGCAGCCAAGGAGGGATACTCCAAGAGACCCAGTACTTC; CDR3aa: CASSQGGILQETQYF
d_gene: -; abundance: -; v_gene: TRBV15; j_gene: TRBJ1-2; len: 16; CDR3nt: TGTGCCACCAGCAAAATCCCCAGGCGGGGGGAGGTTGGCTACACCTTC; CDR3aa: CATSKIPRRGEVGYTF
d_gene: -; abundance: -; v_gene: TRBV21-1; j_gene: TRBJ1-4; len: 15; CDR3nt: TGTGCCAGCAGCAAGGTGACAGCAACTAATGAAAAACTGTTTTTT; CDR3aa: CASSKVTATNEKLFF
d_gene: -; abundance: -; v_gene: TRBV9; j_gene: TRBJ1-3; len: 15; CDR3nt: TGTGCCAGCAGCTTCAGTAGGGGGTCTGGAAACACCATATATTTT; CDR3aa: CASSFSRGSGNTIYF
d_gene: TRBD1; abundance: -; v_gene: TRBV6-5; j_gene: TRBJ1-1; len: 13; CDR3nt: TGTGCCAGCCGGTTACAGGGGAGCGGTGAAGCTTTCTTT; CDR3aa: CASRLQGSGEAFF
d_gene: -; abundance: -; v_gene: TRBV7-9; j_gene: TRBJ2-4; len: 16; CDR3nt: TGTGCCAGCAGCTCCCTCGGCGCCCTGGAGGGGAACATTCAGTACTTC; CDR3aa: CASSSLGALEGNIQYF
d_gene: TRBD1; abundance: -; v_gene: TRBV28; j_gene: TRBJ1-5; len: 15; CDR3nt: TGTGCCAGCAGTTTCGGACAGGGTGGGCGACAGCCCCAGCATTTT; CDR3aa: CASSFGQGGRQPQHF
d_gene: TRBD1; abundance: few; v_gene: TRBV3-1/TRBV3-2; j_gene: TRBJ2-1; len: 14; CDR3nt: TGTGCCAGCAGCCAAGCGGACAGGTACAATGAGCAGTTCTTC; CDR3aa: CASSQADRYNEQFF
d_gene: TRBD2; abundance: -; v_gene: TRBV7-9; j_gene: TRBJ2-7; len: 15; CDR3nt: TGTGCCAGCAGCTTAATAGTTGGACTAGCGGGGACGCAGTACTTC; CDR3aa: CASSLIVGLAGTQYF
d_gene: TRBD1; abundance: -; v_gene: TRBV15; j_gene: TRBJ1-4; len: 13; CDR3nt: TGTGCCACCAGCAGAGACAGGATGGCAGGGGGGTTTTTT; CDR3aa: CATSRDRMAGGFF
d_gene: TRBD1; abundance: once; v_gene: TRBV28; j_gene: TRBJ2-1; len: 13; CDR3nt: TGTGCCAGCAGCCCGGGACAGTACAATGAGCAGTTCTTC; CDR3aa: CASSPGQYNEQFF
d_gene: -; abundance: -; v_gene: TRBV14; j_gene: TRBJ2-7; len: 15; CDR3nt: TGTGCCAGCAGCCAAGATTGGGTCAGGGAACACGAGCAGTACTTC; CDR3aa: CASSQDWVREHEQYF
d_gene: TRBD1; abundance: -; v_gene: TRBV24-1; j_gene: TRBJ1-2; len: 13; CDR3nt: TGTGCCACCAGTGTTGGACAGGCCTATGGCTACACCTTC; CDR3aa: CATSVGQAYGYTF
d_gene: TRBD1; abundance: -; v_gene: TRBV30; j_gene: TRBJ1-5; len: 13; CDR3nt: TGTGCCTGGAGTGGACAGGGTGACCAGCCCCAGCATTTT; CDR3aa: CAWSGQGDQPQHF
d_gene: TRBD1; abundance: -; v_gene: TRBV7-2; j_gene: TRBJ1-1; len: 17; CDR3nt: TGTGCCAGCAGCTTCCAGGACAGGGGGGCGAGGAACACTGAAGCTTTCTTT; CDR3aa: CASSFQDRGARNTEAFF
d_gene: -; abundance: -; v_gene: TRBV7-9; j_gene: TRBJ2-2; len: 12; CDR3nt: TGTGCCAGCAGCTGGGGCGCTGGGGAGCTGTTTTTT; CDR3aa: CASSWGAGELFF
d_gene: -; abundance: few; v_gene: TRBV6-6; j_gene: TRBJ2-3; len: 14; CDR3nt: TGTGTCTTAAGCCAAGCGGGTAGCACAGATACGCAGTATTTT; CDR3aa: CVLSQAGSTDTQYF
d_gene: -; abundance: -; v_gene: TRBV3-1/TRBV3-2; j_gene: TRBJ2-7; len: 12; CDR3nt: TGTGCCAGCGGCGGCCCCCACGGCGAGCAGTACTTC; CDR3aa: CASGGPHGEQYF
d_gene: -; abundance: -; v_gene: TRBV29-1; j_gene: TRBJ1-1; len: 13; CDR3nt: TGCAGCGTAGGTAGACAGGAGAACACTGAAGCTTTCTTT; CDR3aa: CSVGRQENTEAFF
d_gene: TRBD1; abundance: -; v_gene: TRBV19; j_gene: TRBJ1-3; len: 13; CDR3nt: TGTGCCAGTAGGGGACAGGGAGGAAACACCATATATTTT; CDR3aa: CASRGQGGNTIYF
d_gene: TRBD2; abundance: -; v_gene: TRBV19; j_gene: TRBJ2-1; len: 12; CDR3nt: TGTGCCAGTGGGAGGGACTACAATGAGCAGTTCTTC; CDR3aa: CASGRDYNEQFF
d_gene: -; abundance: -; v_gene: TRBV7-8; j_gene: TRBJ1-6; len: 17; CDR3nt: TGTGCCAGCAGCCCCGAGACATTTGGCTCCTATAATTCACCCCTCCACTTT; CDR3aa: CASSPETFGSYNSPLHF
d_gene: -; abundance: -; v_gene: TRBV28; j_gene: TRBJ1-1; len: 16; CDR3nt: TGTGCCAGCAGTTTCGGAGGGATGGCCCGGAACACTGAAGCTTTCTTT; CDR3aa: CASSFGGMARNTEAFF
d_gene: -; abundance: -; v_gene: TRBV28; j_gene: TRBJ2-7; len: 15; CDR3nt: TGTGCCAGCAGTTTACCATCCGGAGGGAACTACGAGCAGTACTTC; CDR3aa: CASSLPSGGNYEQYF
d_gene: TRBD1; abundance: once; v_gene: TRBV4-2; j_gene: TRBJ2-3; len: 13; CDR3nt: TGTGCCAGCAGCCCGACAGGGAGTGATACGCAGTATTTT; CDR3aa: CASSPTGSDTQYF
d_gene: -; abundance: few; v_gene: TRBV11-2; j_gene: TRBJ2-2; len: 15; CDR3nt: TGTGCCAGCAGCTTAGGTCTAAGAAACACCGGGGAGCTGTTTTTT; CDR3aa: CASSLGLRNTGELFF
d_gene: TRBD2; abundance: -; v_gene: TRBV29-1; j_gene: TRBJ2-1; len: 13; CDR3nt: TGCAGCGCCCCGGGGGGGGTCTACAATGAGCAGTTCTTC; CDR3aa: CSAPGGVYNEQFF